This is a list of T cell receptor beta chains from one sample in a study of response to subunit inactivated influenza vaccine. TCRdb re-called the RT-PCR reads with MiXCR, one entry per CDR3 protein. The data show 500,000 to 700,000 distinct CDR3 sequences, under 30% seen once. This sample was shared with a second study, whose subject was T cells expressing NK-cell markers.

Sequences were derived from CD4+ T cells sorted from PBMCs, sampled 11 to 12 days after vaccination. The source is a man aged 45 to 65 who received an inactivated influenza vaccine. Each CDR3 is given with its conserved first and last residue. Size tells how often a clone was seen (once, few, many) or the class of an expanded clone, and some rows leave it out.

V,size,J,CDR3
TRBV20-1,-,TRBJ1-2,CSANRGYGYTF
TRBV12-3/TRBV12-4,-,TRBJ1-2,CASSPGRAGGYTF
TRBV6-5,few,TRBJ2-1,CASSFLAGGSSYNEQFF
TRBV6-1,few,TRBJ1-2,CASSRRGQGGYTF
TRBV7-2,few,TRBJ2-7,CASSLSTVNEQYF
TRBV6-5,few,TRBJ1-1,CASSYSGQEPFEAFF
TRBV12-3/TRBV12-4,-,TRBJ2-1,CASSPSRSYNEQFF
TRBV12-3/TRBV12-4,-,TRBJ2-7,CASRELAGEEQYF
TRBV7-2,few,TRBJ2-3,CASSWRGTGGQGTQYF
TRBV16,few,TRBJ2-7,CASSQMGQGSEQYF
TRBV12-3/TRBV12-4,-,TRBJ2-7,CANPGQGFSYEQYF
TRBV20-1,few,TRBJ2-7,CSAPVPGQGTYEQYF
TRBV6-5,-,TRBJ1-1,CASRRSWNTEAFF
TRBV20-1,-,TRBJ2-2,CSARSLGHTTGELFF
TRBV7-2,few,TRBJ2-3,CASSFVSISTDTQYF
TRBV20-1,few,TRBJ2-2,CSANLGHTGELFF
TRBV12-3/TRBV12-4,few,TRBJ2-7,CASSLKLTALPYF
TRBV4-3,-,TRBJ1-2,CASSRLMVTGTYGYTF
TRBV18,few,TRBJ1-1,CASSPLGTAGGQGAFF
TRBV7-2,many,TRBJ1-4,CASSLFALAATNEKLFF
TRBV5-4,few,TRBJ1-4,CASSNTGANEKLFF
TRBV28,few,TRBJ1-6,CASRSGNNSPLHF
TRBV4-1,few,TRBJ1-2,CASSQTPGTGVYGYTF
TRBV5-6,many,TRBJ2-3,CASSSRWVFGGDTQYF
TRBV6-2/TRBV6-3,-,TRBJ2-7,CATGLVTEQYF
TRBV7-7,-,TRBJ2-3,CASSLTGRRTDTQYF
TRBV20-1,few,TRBJ2-1,CSAGTSGSWGNEQFF
TRBV3-1,-,TRBJ2-2,CASSLTSGSGAGELFF
TRBV12-3/TRBV12-4,-,TRBJ2-7,CASSPRTGTYEQYF
TRBV5-1,many,TRBJ2-2,CASSRRSASTGELFF
TRBV5-1,-,TRBJ2-1,CASSLYGDLYNEQFF
TRBV7-2,-,TRBJ2-7,CASSQVRGSYEQYF
TRBV12-3/TRBV12-4,-,TRBJ1-6,CASSTSNSPLHF
TRBV6-5,many,TRBJ2-1,CASSSAGTGGRNEQFF
TRBV29-1,once,TRBJ1-1,CSVEAGNTEAFF
TRBV21-1,few,TRBJ2-3,CASSKGTSGYTDTQYF
TRBV7-2,-,TRBJ2-1,CASSLVAGDDEQFF
TRBV29-1,few,TRBJ2-1,CSVEGFRNKYNEQFF
TRBV6-5,-,TRBJ2-1,CASSYSGGRAWNEQFF
TRBV5-1,-,TRBJ2-7,CASSWTTGAQTSYEQYF
TRBV11-2,-,TRBJ2-2,CASSFHPGLAGVRGELFF
TRBV28,few,TRBJ1-4,CASRDSRSEKLFF
TRBV11-2,-,TRBJ2-3,CASSPASALSTQYF
TRBV12-3/TRBV12-4,few,TRBJ2-1,CASRETSGDNEQFF
TRBV12-3/TRBV12-4,-,TRBJ1-1,CASSYSEVTEAFF
TRBV5-1,-,TRBJ2-2,CASSPAPDGGELFF
TRBV28,few,TRBJ2-3,CASAGQGLPDTQYF
TRBV6-2/TRBV6-3,-,TRBJ2-7,CASSYSPGGVSSYEQYF